This TCR beta chain came from a study of cytomegalovirus exposure and HLA in healthy donors. This clone has just one count. The antigen remains unidentified. The primer mix had 60 Vbeta and 13 Jbeta primers. Some clones are missing from TCRdb's copy, which holds only in-frame ones; the method was immunoSEQ multiplex PCR. The sample records under 130,000 clones, 75% being singletons. Notes on the study in general: There were 150 or so TCR beta chains listed as cytomegalovirus-associated.

This CDR3 has 17 amino acids. Deletions cut 3 bases from V and 0 bases from J, with 14 bases between. Germline values: CDR1 MDHEN, CDR2 SYDVKM. The chain is built from TRBV28 and TRBJ1-4; TRBD1 is a possible D gene (6 bases). The sequenced sample consisted of PBMCs. This clonotype was obtained from a man aged 35-49 years in good health and CMV-seronegative. The CDR3 loop reads CASSFPGQTATNEKLFF. Written as DNA, the CDR3 is TGTGCCAGCAGTTTTCCCGGACAGACTGCAACTAATGAAAAACTGTTTTTT.